This T cell receptor beta chain emerged from a study of early stage breast cancer tumors. Each sample had two DNA replicates, 0.5 ug blood or about 1.5 ug tissue. The table came from immunoSEQ multiplex PCR; TCRdb's copy has only in-frame clones and leaves some out. The table includes tens of thousands of clones, approximately 78% detected once. The V gene lost 11 bases and the J gene lost 0 bases, with 11 bases spanning the gap. CDR3 length: 13 residues. Germline-derived CDR1 and CDR2 are MNHNS and SASEGT. Sequencing used blood. The chain employs TRBV6-1 and TRBJ2-4; the D is unclear. This receptor was taken from a person aged 35 to 50 with breast cancer. The CDR3 DNA reads as TGTGCCGCCGCGATACTAGCCAAAAACATTCAGTACTTC. Translation: CAAAILAKNIQYF.